The present TCR gamma chain was sequenced within a study of γδ T cells in repeated Plasmodium falciparum infection. Study summary: Sampling occurred at baseline, pre-infection for selected infections, and 21 days post-infection.

This clone has more than one count but fewer than ten. TCRdb records a much larger clone's protein for this DNA, with a difference at residue 5 that likely arises from a read error; the protein given is the translation of the DNA. Each sorted gammadelta sample had TRG and TRD chains sequenced. TCRdb processed the multiplex PCR reads again with the CATT caller. The sample records 25,000 to 30,000 gamma-chain clones, approximately 2.9% being singletons. Input material: gamma-delta T cells from blood. The clonotype comes from a pool of human donors (malaria-infected and uninfected, not separated).

The CDR3 region is CATWGGDTKLF. The CDR3 DNA sequence: TGTGCCACCTGGGGCGGGGATACGAAACTCTTT. The chain carries TRGV2 and TRGJ1 or TRGJ2. The J gene, absent from TCRdb, was called here by matching the DNA to germline. There are 11 residues in the CDR3. Germline CDR1 reads EGSNGY; CDR2 reads YDSYNSKV.